Listed below are T cell receptor beta chains from one sample, sequenced in a study of blood T cell repertoires in COVID-19. The assay was immunoSEQ multiplex PCR, and TCRdb's table has in-frame clones only and misses some. The repertoire holds 120,000 or so clones, with 85% as singletons. Sequencing input: peripheral blood. The receptors stem from a woman of 80 years or more with acute or convalescent COVID-19. Each CDR3 is given with its conserved first and last residue. The order of the fields is V gene, J gene, D gene, clone size, CDR3 DNA, CDR3 protein. The D gene is left open where the match is weak. Some rows have no size entry. The others give once, few or many, or a class for an expanded clone.

>TRBV7-9|TRBJ2-1|TRBD1|-
TGTGCCAGCAGCTTGCCGGGACAGACGTACAATGAGCAGTTCTTC
CASSLPGQTYNEQFF
>TRBV27|TRBJ2-1|TRBD2|-
TGTGCCAGCAGTTTCGGGACTAGCGCTTACAATGAGCAGTTCTTC
CASSFGTSAYNEQFF
>TRBV3-1/TRBV3-2|TRBJ1-2|-|-
TGTGCCAGCAGCTACTGGGACACCTATGGCTACACCTTC
CASSYWDTYGYTF
>TRBV6-2/TRBV6-3|TRBJ2-1|TRBD1|-
TGTGCCAGCAGTCCCGATAGGGGGCGAAACTCCTACAATGAGCAGTTCTTC
CASSPDRGRNSYNEQFF
>TRBV9|TRBJ1-3|-|-
TGTGCCAGCAGCACTCAGGGGACTGGAAACACCATATATTTT
CASSTQGTGNTIYF
>TRBV6-2/TRBV6-3|TRBJ2-1|TRBD2|-
TGTGCCAGCAGTTACACTGCGGGGGGAACTTACAATGAGCAGTTCTTC
CASSYTAGGTYNEQFF
>TRBV5-1|TRBJ2-1|TRBD1|once
TGCGCCAGCACCGGGACAGCGGACCCCTACAATGAGCAGTTCTTC
CASTGTADPYNEQFF
>TRBV2|TRBJ1-3|-|-
TGTGCCTCTAGCGGGGGGCGGTCTGGAAACACCATATATTTT
CASSGGRSGNTIYF
>TRBV7-8|TRBJ1-5|-|few
TGTGCCAGCAGCTCCCAGGGGAATAGCAATCAGCCCCAGCATTTT
CASSSQGNSNQPQHF
>TRBV6-5|TRBJ1-2|-|-
TGTGCCAGCACCGTTGCTCTGGCCGGGGGCTACACCTTC
CASTVALAGGYTF
>TRBV6-5|TRBJ1-1|TRBD1|-
TGTGCCAGCAGGGAGACAGGGTTCATGAACACTGAAGCTTTCTTT
CASRETGFMNTEAFF
>TRBV6-6|TRBJ2-1|-|-
TGTGCCAGCAGTAACGGACTGGTCGTGAATGAGCAGTTCTTC
CASSNGLVVNEQFF
>TRBV6-5|TRBJ2-1|TRBD2|few
TGTGCCAGCAGGGGGTCGACGGGGGGATACAATGAGCAGTTCTTC
CASRGSTGGYNEQFF
>TRBV10-3|TRBJ2-1|TRBD1|-
TGTGCCATCAGCCGGGACAGTCTCAATGAGCAGTTCTTC
CAISRDSLNEQFF
>TRBV5-1|TRBJ1-1|-|-
TGCGCCAGCAGCTTGGGCATCGACACCTTGAACACTGAAGCTTTCTTT
CASSLGIDTLNTEAFF
>TRBV4-1|TRBJ1-1|-|-
TGCGCCAGCAGCCACTTACTCAGGAGGGACACTGAAGCTTTCTTT
CASSHLLRRDTEAFF
>TRBV6-1|TRBJ1-5|TRBD1|-
TGTGCCAGCAGTCTGACAGGGTTGGTTCAGCCCCAGCATTTT
CASSLTGLVQPQHF
>TRBV5-5|TRBJ2-7|TRBD2|-
TGTGCCAGCAGCAACCCAGCGGGGACCTCCTACGAGCAGTACTTC
CASSNPAGTSYEQYF
>TRBV5-1|TRBJ1-1|-|-
TGCGCCAGCAGATGGACAGAGAACACTGAAGCTTTCTTT
CASRWTENTEAFF
>TRBV20-1|TRBJ1-2|TRBD1|-
TGCAGTGCATGGACAGGGGGAGGCTACACCTTC
CSAWTGGGYTF
>TRBV11-2|TRBJ1-1|TRBD1|once
TGTGCCATCACGGACAGGGGGGAAATGAACACTGAAGCTTTCTTT
CAITDRGEMNTEAFF
>TRBV11-2|TRBJ1-3|-|-
TGTGCCAGCAGCTTAGCCCGTAACTCTGGAAACACCATATATTTT
CASSLARNSGNTIYF
>TRBV15|TRBJ2-2|TRBD1|-
TGTGCCACCAGCAGCGGGACAGCTTACACCGGGGAGCTGTTTTTT
CATSSGTAYTGELFF
>TRBV28|TRBJ1-1|-|once
TGTGCCAGCACCGGGACACCGAACACTGAAGCTTTCTTT
CASTGTPNTEAFF
>TRBV2|TRBJ1-1|-|-
TGTGCCAGCAGGCTAGTCAGCACGGACACTGAAGCTTTCTTT
CASRLVSTDTEAFF
>TRBV28|TRBJ1-2|-|-
TGTGCCAGCAGTGAGGTCCCAGTTGCAGGCTACACCTTC
CASSEVPVAGYTF
>TRBV2|TRBJ1-1|TRBD1|-
TGTGCCAGCAGGGCCAGGGGACAGAGTAACACTGAAGCTTTCTTT
CASRARGQSNTEAFF
>TRBV6-5|TRBJ2-1|-|once
TGTGCCAGCCTTTCCTACAATGAGCAGTTCTTC
CASLSYNEQFF
>TRBV18|TRBJ1-1|-|once
TGTGCCAGCTCCCTGAAGGCACGACATACGAACACTGAAGCTTTCTTT
CASSLKARHTNTEAFF
>TRBV6-2/TRBV6-3|TRBJ1-1|-|once
TGTGCCAGCAGTTACTCGGGAGAAAGGAGAACAACGAGAAACACTGAAGCTTTCTTT
CASSYSGERRTTRNTEAFF
>TRBV7-6|TRBJ2-2|-|few
TGTGCCAGCAGCTTAGGGACAGTTAACACCGGGGAGCTGTTTTTT
CASSLGTVNTGELFF
>TRBV2|TRBJ2-5|TRBD1|-
TGTGCCAGCAGTGACAGGACAGGGGTCGAGACCCAGTACTTC
CASSDRTGVETQYF
>TRBV27|TRBJ1-1|-|-
TGTGCCAGCAGTTCGGGGGGCGAAGCTTTCTTT
CASSSGGEAFF